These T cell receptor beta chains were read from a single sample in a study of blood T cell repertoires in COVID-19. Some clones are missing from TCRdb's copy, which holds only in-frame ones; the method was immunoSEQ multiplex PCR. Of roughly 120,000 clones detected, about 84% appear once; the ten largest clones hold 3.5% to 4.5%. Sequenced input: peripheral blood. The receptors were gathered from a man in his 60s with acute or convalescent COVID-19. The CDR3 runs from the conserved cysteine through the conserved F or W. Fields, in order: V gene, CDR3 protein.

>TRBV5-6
CASSRGSSYNEQFF
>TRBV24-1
CATSPTSGSGEGTDTQYF
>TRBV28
CATSGLAGGPNENEQFF
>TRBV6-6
CASTSGQGNYGYTF
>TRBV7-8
CASSLGGTPLIEQFF
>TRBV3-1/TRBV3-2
CASTFGGLANTGELFF
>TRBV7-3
CASSATGELFF
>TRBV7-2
CASSLDGQAYEQYF
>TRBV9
CASSPGTSLNEQFF
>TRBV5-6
CASSLAGTWWAFF
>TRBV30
CAWSSGLLNTEAFF
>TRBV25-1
CASSEYGQRRDTIYF
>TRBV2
CASSSSGLTGQPQHF
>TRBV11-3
CASSFRDSPYNEQFF
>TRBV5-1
CASSFRDRDNEQFF
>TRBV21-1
CASSSGQGASDTQYF
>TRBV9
CASSVATSGTSDTQYF
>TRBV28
CASSLAGTGGYEQYF
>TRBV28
CASRGLNTDTQYF
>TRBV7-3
CASSWTGGENNEQFF
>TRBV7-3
CASSLSVGLDNEQFF
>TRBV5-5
CASSLGEGARGSEQYF
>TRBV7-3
CASSPPGGGVNTGELFF
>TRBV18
CASSTGTRSLEQYF
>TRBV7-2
CASSFRPTGQETQYF
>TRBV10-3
CAISEPAGTGVYEQYF
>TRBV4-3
CASSQKAGVNTGELFF
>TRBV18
CASSPGAGFTDTQYF
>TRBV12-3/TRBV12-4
CASTLVRGNTIYF
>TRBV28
CASSLAPHREQYF
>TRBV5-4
CASSLASGNSYNEQFF
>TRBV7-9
CASSYGSKDSGGYTF
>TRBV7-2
CASSPGLAAGGTQYF
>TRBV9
CASSGRGSGTEAFF
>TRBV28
CASSFVREVGTDTQYF
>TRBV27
CASSLGQGTLPYEQYF
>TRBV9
CASSGAPSSTDTQYF
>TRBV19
CASRPTGPLDQPQHF
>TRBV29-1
CSVFQGYEQYF
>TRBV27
CASSPPGQFLHPLHF
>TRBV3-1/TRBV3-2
CASSQGRLLYGYTF
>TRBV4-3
CASSQETSGLSYNEQFF
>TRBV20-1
CSASPRGREGTGELFF
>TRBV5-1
CASTTGGGGADTQYF
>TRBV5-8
CASSLRGGDEQYF
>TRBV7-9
CASSFLAGGSSYEQYF
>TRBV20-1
CSSGAHTEAFF
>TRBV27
CATKGQGEVPGELFF
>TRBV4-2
CASRRQGADPNEKLFF
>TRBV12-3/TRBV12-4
CASSLRGREQYF
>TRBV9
CASSVLSSGGRETQYF
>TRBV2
CASSQDRTYQPQHF